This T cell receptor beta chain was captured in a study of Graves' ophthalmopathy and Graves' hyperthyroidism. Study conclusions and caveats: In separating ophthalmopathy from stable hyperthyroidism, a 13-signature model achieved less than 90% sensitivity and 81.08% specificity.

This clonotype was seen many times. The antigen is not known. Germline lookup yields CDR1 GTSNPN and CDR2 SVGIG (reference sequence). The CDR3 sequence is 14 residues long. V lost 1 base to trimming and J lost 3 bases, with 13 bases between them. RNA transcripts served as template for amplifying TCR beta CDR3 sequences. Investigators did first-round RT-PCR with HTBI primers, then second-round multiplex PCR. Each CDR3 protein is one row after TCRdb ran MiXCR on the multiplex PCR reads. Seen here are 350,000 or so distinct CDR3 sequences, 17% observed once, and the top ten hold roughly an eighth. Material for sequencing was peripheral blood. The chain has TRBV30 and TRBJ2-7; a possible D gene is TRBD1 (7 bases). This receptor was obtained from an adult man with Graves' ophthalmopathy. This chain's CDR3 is CAWSDGGGIYEQYF. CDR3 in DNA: TGTGCCTGGAGTGACGGAGGGGGCATCTACGAGCAGTACTTC.